This is a list of T cell receptor beta chains from one sample in a study of beta chain features in type 1 diabetes. The assay was immunoSEQ multiplex PCR, and TCRdb's table has in-frame clones only and misses some. The sample shows around 250,000 clones, 11% to 15% of them seen only once. Sequenced: naive CD4+ T cells from blood. The receptors come from a man aged 25-45 years with type 1 diabetes. Both conserved end residues are part of each CDR3. A D gene is named only where the DNA matches it firmly. Part of the rows lack a size; the others show once, few, many or a class for expanded clones.

j_gene | abundance | v_gene | d_gene | CDR3aa | CDR3nt
TRBJ1-2 | . | TRBV15 | . | CATSRGVNYGYTF | TGTGCCACCAGCAGAGGAGTGAACTATGGCTACACCTTC
TRBJ1-2 | . | TRBV4-1 | . | CASSQDTTAPNYGYTF | TGCGCCAGCAGCCAAGATACAACAGCTCCCAACTATGGCTACACCTTC
TRBJ2-5 | few | TRBV6-1 | TRBD2 | CASSEQGGETQYF | TGTGCCAGCAGTGAACAGGGAGGGGAGACCCAGTACTTC
TRBJ1-1 | . | TRBV25-1 | . | CASSGGGVGPSEAFF | TGTGCCAGCAGTGGAGGGGGGGTAGGGCCCAGTGAAGCTTTCTTT
TRBJ2-7 | . | TRBV6-1 | TRBD2 | CASKRLAGDYEQYF | TGTGCCAGCAAAAGACTAGCGGGGGACTACGAGCAGTACTTC
TRBJ1-1 | few | TRBV13 | . | CASSLAGPEAFF | TGTGCCAGCAGCTTAGCAGGGCCTGAAGCTTTCTTT
TRBJ2-3 | . | TRBV6-6 | TRBD1 | CASSPQGAEDTQYF | TGTGCCAGCAGCCCACAGGGGGCCGAGGATACGCAGTATTTT
TRBJ2-7 | . | TRBV6-5 | TRBD1 | CASSRDRGYEQYF | TGTGCCAGCAGTAGGGACAGGGGATACGAGCAGTACTTC
TRBJ2-5 | . | TRBV9 | TRBD1 | CASSVALDRGQETQYF | TGTGCCAGCAGCGTAGCTCTGGACAGGGGCCAAGAGACCCAGTACTTC
TRBJ2-2 | . | TRBV5-1 | . | CASSLAQGGNPLTGELFF | TGCGCCAGCAGCTTGGCCCAGGGGGGAAACCCTCTCACCGGGGAGCTGTTTTTT
TRBJ2-7 | few | TRBV7-2 | TRBD2 | CASSLRAGGQSESEQYF | TGTGCCAGCAGCTTAAGGGCGGGAGGGCAATCAGAGAGCGAGCAGTACTTC
TRBJ2-3 | . | TRBV9 | TRBD2 | CASSVGGLATDTQYF | TGTGCCAGCAGCGTAGGTGGACTAGCAACAGATACGCAGTATTTT
TRBJ1-2 | few | TRBV27 | . | CASSLSANGEVGYTF | TGTGCCAGCAGTTTATCCGCCAACGGGGAGGTTGGCTACACCTTC
TRBJ2-7 | . | TRBV2 | TRBD2 | CASSERLAGTYEQYF | TGTGCCAGCAGTGAAAGGCTAGCGGGGACCTACGAGCAGTACTTC
TRBJ1-4 | . | TRBV4-2 | . | CASSARVGEKLFF | TGTGCCAGCAGCGCCAGGGTGGGTGAAAAACTGTTTTTT
TRBJ2-1 | few | TRBV7-2 | . | CASSFDRGAGAEQFF | TGTGCCAGCAGCTTCGATCGGGGGGCCGGCGCGGAGCAGTTCTTC
TRBJ1-2 | few | TRBV11-3 | . | CASSFPTGDGYTF | TGTGCCAGCAGCTTCCCGACAGGAGATGGCTACACCTTC
TRBJ2-1 | few | TRBV19 | TRBD1 | CASSLRQGAGIDEQFF | TGTGCCAGTAGTCTAAGACAGGGGGCCGGAATCGATGAGCAGTTCTTC
TRBJ1-6 | . | TRBV6-1 | TRBD1 | CASSAGQGVTPLHF | TGTGCCAGCAGCGCCGGACAGGGGGTGACACCCCTCCACTTT
TRBJ1-2 | few | TRBV25-1 | . | CASSEGRGRGYTF | TGTGCCAGCAGTGAAGGGCGAGGGAGGGGCTACACCTTC
TRBJ1-4 | few | TRBV15 | TRBD1 | CATSRGEDRVNEKLFF | TGTGCCACCAGCAGAGGTGAAGACAGGGTGAATGAAAAACTGTTTTTT
TRBJ1-1 | few | TRBV2 | TRBD1 | CASSGTGGEAFF | TGTGCCAGCAGTGGGACAGGGGGTGAAGCTTTCTTT
TRBJ2-2 | few | TRBV5-1 | TRBD2 | CASTTGTSNTGELFF | TGCGCCAGCACTACCGGGACTAGCAACACCGGGGAGCTGTTTTTT
TRBJ2-1 | few | TRBV5-1 | . | CASSSGRIEQFF | TGCGCCAGCAGCTCCGGCAGGATTGAGCAGTTCTTC
TRBJ1-1 | . | TRBV30 | . | CAWSSGQNTEAFF | TGTGCCTGGAGTTCCGGACAGAACACTGAAGCTTTCTTT
TRBJ2-5 | . | TRBV15 | TRBD2 | CATSTSGLLAETQYF | TGTGCCACCAGCACTTCGGGACTACTTGCGGAGACCCAGTACTTC
TRBJ2-3 | few | TRBV7-9 | . | CASSSLGGQYF | TGTGCCAGCAGTTCCCTCGGGGGGCAGTATTTT
TRBJ1-1 | few | TRBV4-2 | . | CASSQEGGVTEAFF | TGTGCCAGCAGCCAAGAAGGGGGGGTCACTGAAGCTTTCTTT
TRBJ2-4 | few | TRBV25-1 | TRBD1 | CASRGQGVDIQYF | TGTGCCAGCAGGGGACAGGGAGTGGACATTCAGTACTTC
TRBJ2-1 | . | TRBV14 | . | CASSLWRAYNEQFF | TGTGCCAGCAGCCTTTGGAGGGCCTACAATGAGCAGTTCTTC
TRBJ2-2 | few | TRBV25-1 | . | CASSGTANTGELFF | TGTGCCAGCAGTGGAACAGCGAACACCGGGGAGCTGTTTTTT
TRBJ2-1 | . | TRBV2 | TRBD2 | CASSVGGGRSYNEQFF | TGTGCCAGCAGTGTCGGGGGGGGGCGCTCCTACAATGAGCAGTTCTTC
TRBJ1-5 | few | TRBV9 | . | CASSGGSVGSNQPQHF | TGTGCCAGCAGCGGAGGATCGGTTGGGAGCAATCAGCCCCAGCATTTT
TRBJ2-1 | . | TRBV7-9 | . | CASSLSSPYNEQFF | TGTGCCAGCAGCCTTAGCTCCCCCTACAATGAGCAGTTCTTC
TRBJ2-1 | . | TRBV10-3 | TRBD1 | CAISGTAAYGEQFF | TGTGCCATCAGCGGGACAGCCGCTTACGGTGAGCAGTTCTTC
TRBJ2-3 | few | TRBV4-1 | TRBD2 | CASSHVAGGRRDTQYF | TGCGCCAGCAGCCATGTAGCGGGGGGGAGGAGAGATACGCAGTATTTT
TRBJ2-2 | . | TRBV5-1 | . | CASSLVLAKPGELFF | TGCGCCAGCAGCTTGGTACTAGCTAAACCCGGGGAGCTGTTTTTT